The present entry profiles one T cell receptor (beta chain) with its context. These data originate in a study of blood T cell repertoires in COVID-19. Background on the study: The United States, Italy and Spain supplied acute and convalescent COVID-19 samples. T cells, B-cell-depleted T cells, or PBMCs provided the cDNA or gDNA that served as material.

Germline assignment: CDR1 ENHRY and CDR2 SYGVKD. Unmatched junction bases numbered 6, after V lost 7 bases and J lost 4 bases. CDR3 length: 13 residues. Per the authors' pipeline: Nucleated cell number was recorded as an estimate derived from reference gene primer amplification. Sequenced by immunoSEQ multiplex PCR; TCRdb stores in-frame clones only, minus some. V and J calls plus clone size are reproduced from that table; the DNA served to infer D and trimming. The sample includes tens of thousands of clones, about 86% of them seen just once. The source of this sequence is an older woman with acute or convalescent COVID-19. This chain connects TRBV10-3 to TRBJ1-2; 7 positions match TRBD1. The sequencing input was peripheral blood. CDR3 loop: CAINDRAAYGYTF. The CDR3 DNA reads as TGTGCCATCAACGACAGGGCGGCCTATGGCTACACCTTC.